Below, 30 T cell receptor beta chains from the same sample are listed, as sequenced in a study of response to subunit inactivated influenza vaccine (dated by TCRdb to 2016 to 2019). Libraries were constructed by RT-PCR. TCRdb names Illumina HiSeq 2500 as the instrument used. Starting from the raw public reads, TCRdb applied fastp trimming at Q25, assembled clones with MiXCR and retained in-frame beta chains. Identical CDR3 protein sequences are pooled into one entry, listed with their most common genes and DNA. Present in this sample are hundreds of thousands of distinct CDR3 sequences, 11% to 15% of which were seen just once. The ten top clones hold roughly 6.4% of the sample. The material was PBMCs from blood, obtained less than 15 days before vaccination. The receptors were gathered from a man aged 50 to 60 who received an inactivated influenza vaccine. Donor details come from another sample of the same person, matched by shared clones.

This clonotype was seen many times. V and J are TRBV21-1 and TRBJ1-5; the table's D call, TRBD1, has no DNA check behind it. TRBV21-1 is shown as a pseudogene. This CDR3 comprises 20 residues. The CDR3 region has the DNA TGTGCCAGCAGCAAAGCGCTTTGGGACAGACAGACCCTCCTAAATCAGCCCCAGCATTTT. It codes for CASSKALWDRQTLLNQPQHF.

V gene TRBV12-3 or TRBV12-4 combines with J gene TRBJ2-1; TRBD2 matches 8 bases. Trimming took 2 bases from V and 10 from J; bases not matched to a gene: 10. The CDR3 totals 15 residues. The CDR3 DNA sequence: TGTGCCAGCAGTTTACAGGCTAGCGGGCTGGGGGAGCAGTTCTTC. Translating it yields CASSLQASGLGEQFF.

The rearrangement uses TRBV11-2 and TRBJ2-6, with TRBD2 matching 12 bases. The CDR3 is 20 amino acids. Germline V gives CDR1 SGHAT, CDR2 FQNNGV. V was clipped by 4 bases and J by 0 bases; unmatched bases: 10. The CDR3 coding sequence is TGTGCCAGCAGCTCTTTACGACTAGCGGGGGACCACTCTGGGGCCAACGTCCTGACTTTC. This gives the protein CASSSLRLAGDHSGANVLTF.

This clonotype was seen only a few times. V usage is TRBV27 and J usage is TRBJ2-3; TRBD1 agrees at 10 bases. Germline loops: CDR1 MNHEY, CDR2 SMNVEV (reference sequence). The CDR3 contains 17 residues. V was pared by 6 bases and J by 8 bases, with 17 bases of the junction left unmatched. This chain's CDR3 is CASSQGGQGGPRGTQYF. CDR3 DNA sequence: TGTGCCAGCAGCCAAGGTGGACAGGGGGGGCCCAGGGGTACGCAGTATTTT.

A few counts support this clonotype. The chain has TRBV28 and TRBJ2-7; 11 nucleotides line up with TRBD2. The CDR3 has 15 residues. The trim removed 2 bases at V and 6 bases at J, leaving 6 bases unmatched. CDR1 is MDHEN and CDR2 is SYDVKM in the germline V gene. CDR3 DNA: TGTGCCAGCAGTTTACTAGCGGGGGGCAGGGGCGAGCAGTACTTC. Translation: CASSLLAGGRGEQYF.

This clonotype was detected only a few times. The rearrangement links TRBV19 to TRBJ1-2; TRBD1 might be the D (5 bases). V was trimmed by 6 bases and J by 2 bases, leaving 19 bases between them. The CDR3 runs to 16 residues. Germline loops: CDR1 LNHDA, CDR2 SQIVND (reference sequence). CDR3 loop: CASSTTPAGRNYGYTF. In DNA, the CDR3 is TGTGCCAGTAGCACGACCCCGGCGGGACGGAACTATGGCTACACCTTC.

The V gene is TRBV4-2, the J gene TRBJ2-2; D ambiguous. Germline loops: CDR1 LGHNA, CDR2 YNFKEQ. Trimming shortened V by 0 bases and J by 6 bases, and 8 bases separated the two germline ends. CDR3 length equals 14 residues. CDR3 amino acids: CASSQEKFAGELFF. Written as DNA, the CDR3 is TGTGCCAGCAGCCAAGAGAAGTTCGCCGGGGAGCTGTTTTTT.

The rearrangement links TRBV5-1 to TRBJ2-3; 10 bases match TRBD1. CDR3 length: 17 residues. CDR1 is SGHRS and CDR2 is YFSETQ in the germline V gene. The V segment lost 0 bases and the J segment 1 base; nucleotides outside the gene matches: 5. CDR3 amino acids: CASSLGQGASGTDTQYF. Here the CDR3 DNA reads TGCGCCAGCAGCTTGGGACAGGGGGCGAGTGGCACAGATACGCAGTATTTT.

The rearrangement links TRBV10-3 to TRBJ2-7; D unresolved. Trimming took off 3 bases at V and 2 bases at J, with 17 bases between the two ends. Germline CDR1 is ENHRY and CDR2 is SYGVKD. This CDR3 is 16 amino acids long. The CDR3 nucleotides are TGTGCCATCAGTGACGAGACGGATAACCCAACCTACGAGCAGTACTTC. Amino acid sequence: CAISDETDNPTYEQYF.

This clonotype was found a few times. This chain links TRBV7-8 with TRBJ2-6; D call uncertain. Germline CDR1 is SGHVS and CDR2 is FQNEAQ. V was clipped by 3 bases and J by 0 bases, with 9 bases between them. The length of the CDR3 is 16 residues. CDR3 loop: CASSFGTYSGANVLTF. DNA for the CDR3: TGTGCCAGCAGCTTCGGCACCTACTCTGGGGCCAACGTCCTGACTTTC.

This clonotype was recorded many times. The rearrangement joins TRBV5-1 to TRBJ1-1, with 8 bases aligning to TRBD1. This CDR3 spans 14 amino acids. Losses at the gene ends were 5 bases for V and 1 base for J; bases not matched to a gene: 4. CDR1 is SGHRS and CDR2 is YFSETQ in the germline V gene. The CDR3 reads CASRSGQGNTEAFF. The DNA of the CDR3 is TGCGCCAGCAGGTCCGGACAGGGGAACACTGAAGCTTTCTTT.

J is TRBJ1-2 and V is TRBV6-5; D unclear. Per germline, CDR1 MNHEY and CDR2 SVGAGI. The CDR3 totals 14 residues. V was trimmed by 0 bases and J by 2 bases, leaving 7 bases between them. The CDR3 nucleotides are TGTGCCAGCAGTTACTCGCCACCAAACTATGGCTACACCTTC. This encodes CASSYSPPNYGYTF.

This chain connects TRBV4-3 to TRBJ2-2; 8 nucleotides align to TRBD2. V was pared by 0 bases and J by 1 base, with 4 bases of the junction left unmatched. Germline V gene sequence: CDR1 LGHNA, CDR2 YSLEER. The CDR3 is made up of 17 amino acids. The CDR3 loop is CASSQERAGGNTGELFF. The CDR3 DNA follows: TGCGCCAGCAGCCAAGAAAGGGCGGGGGGGAACACCGGGGAGCTGTTTTTT.

The rearrangement uses TRBV28 and TRBJ2-7, with D tentatively TRBD1 or TRBD2 (5 bases each). CDR3 length equals 14 residues. Germline assignment: CDR1 MDHEN and CDR2 SYDVKM. Trimming stripped 6 bases from V and 2 bases from J, with 14 bases between. In nucleotides, the CDR3 is TGTGCCAGCAGGGGGCCAGGGCGGGCCTACGAGCAGTACTTC. It codes for CASRGPGRAYEQYF.

The chain recombines TRBV6-1 with TRBJ1-1, with unresolved D. This CDR3 is 13 amino acids long. In germline, CDR1 is MNHNS, CDR2 SASEGT. Deletions cut 4 bases from V and 4 bases from J, with 10 bases between. The CDR3 region is CASSVTRATEAFF. The CDR3 nucleotides are TGTGCCAGCAGTGTGACCCGGGCCACTGAAGCTTTCTTT.

This clonotype was observed many times. The chain links TRBV7-2 to TRBJ2-7; D gene unclear. Germline V gives CDR1 SGHTA, CDR2 FQGNSA. Between the trimmed V and J ends, which lost 6 bases and 4 bases, there was a span of 10 bases. The CDR3 totals 12 residues. The CDR3 nucleotides are TGTGCCAGCAGGTCAACACCTTACGAGCAGTACTTC. Amino acids: CASRSTPYEQYF. Looking up the rest from reference TRBV7-2 and TRBJ2-7 gives the full variable domain: GAGVSQSPSNKVTEKGKDVELRCDPISGHTALYWYRQSLGQGLEFLIYFQGNSAPDKSGLPSDRFSAERTGGSVSTLTIQRTQQEDSAVYLCASRSTPYEQYFGPGTRLTVT.

This clonotype was seen just once. The gene calls are TRBV11-2 and TRBJ2-2; D may be TRBD2 (6 bases). CDR1 and CDR2 (germline): SGHAT, FQNNGV. This CDR3 spans 14 amino acids. The V end lost 6 bases, the J end lost 6 bases, and 14 bases lay between the germline ends. The CDR3 bases are TGTGCCAGCAGGTTGTCCGGGGGTCCCGGGGAGCTGTTTTTT. This sequence encodes CASRLSGGPGELFF.

This clonotype was recorded a few times. V and J are TRBV30 and TRBJ2-6; the D is unclear. Trimming took off 0 bases at V and 4 bases at J, with 10 bases between the two ends. Germline V gene lookup returns CDR1 GTSNPN and CDR2 SVGIG (reference sequence). The CDR3 consists of 15 residues. In nucleotides, the CDR3 is TGTGCCTGGAGTGTATCTCGGAGCGGGGCCAACGTCCTGACTTTC. Its protein is CAWSVSRSGANVLTF.

The chain joins TRBV20-1 to TRBJ2-1; D remains unclear. Germline V gene data show CDR1 as DFQATT and CDR2 as SNEGSKA (reference sequence). Trimming cost V 1 base and J 6 bases, with 7 bases left between them. The CDR3 is made up of 12 amino acids. CDR3 nucleotide sequence: TGCAGTGCTAGAGTGAAGGGCAATGAGCAGTTCTTC. This encodes CSARVKGNEQFF.

This chain links TRBV5-1 with TRBJ2-7, with 7 nucleotides matching TRBD1. V gave up 0 bases and J gave up 2 bases; unmatched junction bases: 5. CDR1 is SGHRS and CDR2 is YFSETQ in the germline V gene. CDR3 length: 15 amino acids. The CDR3 nucleotides read TGCGCCAGCAGCTTGGCTTCGGGACAGACCTACGAGCAGTACTTC. It encodes CASSLASGQTYEQYF.

The rearrangement joins TRBV4-1 to TRBJ2-7, with 11 bases fitting TRBD1. CDR3 length: 14 residues. The ends lost 4 bases at V and 6 bases at J; junction bases unmatched: 5. The germline gives CDR1 MGHRA, CDR2 YSYEKL. DNA for the CDR3: TGCGCCAGCAGCCTTCCGGGACAGGGGGTCGAGCAGTACTTC. Residues: CASSLPGQGVEQYF.

This clonotype appeared a few times. The chain carries TRBV20-1 and TRBJ2-1, with TRBD2 matching 12 bases. In germline, CDR1 is DFQATT, CDR2 SNEGSKA (reference sequence). The V and J ends lost 1 base and 9 bases, in that order; junction bases with no gene match: 10. The CDR3 is made up of 16 amino acids. For the CDR3, the DNA is TGCAGTGCTAGAGTAGGAACTAGCGGGGGGCGGAGTGAGCAGTTCTTC. Residues: CSARVGTSGGRSEQFF.

The chain employs TRBV30 and TRBJ2-4, with TRBD1 matching over 8 bases. V lost 1 base to trimming and J lost 7 bases; unmatched junction nucleotides: 3. Germline assignment: CDR1 GTSNPN and CDR2 SVGIG (reference sequence). The CDR3 sequence is 13 residues long. DNA for the CDR3: TGTGCCTGGAGTGGGGGACAGGTCAACATTCAGTACTTC. Amino acids: CAWSGGQVNIQYF.

The chain carries TRBV20-1 and TRBJ1-3; TRBD1 matches at 9 bases. With V trimmed by 6 bases and J by 4 bases, 7 bases remained unmatched. The CDR3 is 14 amino acids. Looked up from germline, CDR1 is DFQATT and CDR2 is SNEGSKA (reference sequence). This CDR3 reads CSAGQGTSGNTIYF. The DNA of the CDR3 is TGCAGTGCCGGACAGGGGACGTCCGGAAACACCATATATTTT.

This clonotype was counted many times. V gene TRBV7-9 combines with J gene TRBJ2-1, with 8 bases aligning to TRBD2. CDR3 length: 14 residues. J lost 2 bases, V lost 8 bases, and 5 bases had no gene match. Germline CDR1 is SEHNR and CDR2 is FQNEAQ (reference sequence). The DNA of the CDR3 is TGTGCCAGCGGGCGGGGGGACGCCTACAATGAGCAGTTCTTC. Encoded protein: CASGRGDAYNEQFF.

This clonotype was picked up a small number of times. The CDR3 protein is CASSESKVRTDTQYF. CDR3 nucleotides: TGCGCCAGCAGTGAGTCGAAGGTCCGCACAGATACGCAGTATTTT. The chain employs TRBV10-2 and TRBJ2-3, with D unresolved. This CDR3 contains 15 residues. V lost 0 bases and J 1 base, leaving 8 bases between the germline ends. The germline V gene has CDR1 WSHSY and CDR2 SAAADI.

This clonotype was detected ten times or more. The chain uses TRBV10-3 and TRBJ2-5; no firm D call. The V end was cut by 5 bases, the J end by 1 base, with 14 bases between. CDR1 ENHRY and CDR2 SYGVKD come from the germline V gene. The CDR3 is made up of 15 amino acids. The CDR3 bases are TGTGCCATCAGTTCAGTGCTATCCGCCCAAGAGACCCAGTACTTC. This sequence encodes CAISSVLSAQETQYF.

The sample holds many counts of this clonotype. The chain is built from TRBV6-5 and TRBJ2-1, with TRBD2 identical over 9 bases. V shed 6 bases, J shed 0 bases, and the junction held 3 bases outside the gene matches. The CDR3 extends over 15 amino acids. Germline assignment: CDR1 MNHEY and CDR2 SVGAGI. The CDR3 sequence: CASSYSGSSYNEQFF. The CDR3 nucleotides are TGTGCCAGCAGCTATAGCGGGAGCTCCTACAATGAGCAGTTCTTC.

This chain links TRBV29-1 with TRBJ2-7; the match to TRBD2 covers 10 bases. Germline CDR1 reads SQVTM; CDR2 reads ANQGSEA. The J segment lost 2 bases and the V segment lost 7 bases, leaving 8 bases of the junction unmatched. The CDR3 runs 14 residues. CDR3 amino acids: CSALTSGPTYEQYF. The CDR3, as DNA: TGCAGCGCACTGACTAGCGGGCCTACCTACGAGCAGTACTTC.

This clonotype turned up a few times. V gene TRBV27 combines with J gene TRBJ2-1; possible D gene TRBD2, 6 bases. Germline CDR1 and CDR2: MNHEY and SMNVEV (reference sequence). The CDR3 loop spans 18 amino acids. Trimming shortened V by 2 bases and J by 9 bases, and 26 bases separated the two germline ends. In DNA, the CDR3 is TGTGCCAGCAGTTTAAGTCCCCCCGTAGGGAGGATAGCGTCTGAGCAGTTCTTC. Translating gives CASSLSPPVGRIASEQFF.